This T cell receptor beta chain came from a study of spatial heterogeneity in lung cancer. At the level of the study: The roughly 68 donors had untreated early-stage non-small cell lung cancer. PBMC samples from follow-up, where available, were sequenced a median of around 22 months after resection. General study results and limits: Compared with follow-up, resection was when ubiquitous expanded tumor TCRs appeared in blood more.

Many counts were recorded for this clonotype. No antigen is known for it. The junction and the germline gene differ at one end; a read error may be behind it. In TCRdb, the 5' RACE reads were re-called with MiXCR into one record per CDR3 protein. The sample records some 120,000 distinct CDR3 sequences, 9% to 15% being singletons. The time point here: blood at routine non-recurrence follow-up after resection. Unsorted whole RNA from tumor, nontumor lung or frozen PBMC underwent sequencing. The sample here was PBMCs, taken at follow-up. This clonotype was sampled from a male donor with early-stage non-small cell lung cancer.

CDR3 DNA: TGTGCCATCAATGAGACCCCGAACACTGAAGCTTTCTTT. As protein: CAINETPNTEAFF. The rearrangement links TRBV10-3 to TRBJ1-1, with D uncertain. From germline, CDR1 is ENHRY and CDR2 SYGVKD. This CDR3 comprises 13 residues.